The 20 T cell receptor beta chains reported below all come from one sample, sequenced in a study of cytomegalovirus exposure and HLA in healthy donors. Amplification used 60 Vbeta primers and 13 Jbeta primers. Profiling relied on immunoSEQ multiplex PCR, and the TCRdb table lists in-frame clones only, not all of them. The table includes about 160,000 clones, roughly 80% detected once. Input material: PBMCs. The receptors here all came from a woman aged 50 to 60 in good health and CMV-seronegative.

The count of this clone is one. The CDR3 region is CASMPGQGFDEQYF. The CDR3 coding sequence is TGTGCCAGCATGCCGGGACAGGGTTTCGACGAGCAGTACTTC. This chain links TRBV6-5 with TRBJ2-7; 9 bases are shared with TRBD1. The germline gives CDR1 MNHEY, CDR2 SVGAGI. Unmatched junction bases numbered 9, after V lost 7 bases and J lost 5 bases. The CDR3 is 14 residues long.

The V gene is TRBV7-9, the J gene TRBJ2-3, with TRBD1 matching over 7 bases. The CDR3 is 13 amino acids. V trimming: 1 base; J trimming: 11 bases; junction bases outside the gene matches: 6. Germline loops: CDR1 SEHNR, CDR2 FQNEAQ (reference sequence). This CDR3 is CASSLEDRSKQYF. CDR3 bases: TGTGCCAGCAGCTTAGAGGACAGGTCGAAGCAGTATTTT.

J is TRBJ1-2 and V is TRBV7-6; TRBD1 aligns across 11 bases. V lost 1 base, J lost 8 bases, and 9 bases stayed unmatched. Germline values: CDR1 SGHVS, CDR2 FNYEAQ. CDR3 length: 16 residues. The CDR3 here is CASSLGTGGDLGGYTF. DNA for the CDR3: TGTGCCAGCAGCTTAGGGACAGGGGGCGATTTAGGAGGCTACACCTTC. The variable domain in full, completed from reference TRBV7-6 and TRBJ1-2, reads GAGVSQSPRYKVTKRGQDVALRCDPISGHVSLYWYRQALGQGPEFLTYFNYEAQQDKSGLPNDRFSAERPEGSISTLTIQRTEQRDSAMYRCASSLGTGGDLGGYTFGSGTRLTVV.

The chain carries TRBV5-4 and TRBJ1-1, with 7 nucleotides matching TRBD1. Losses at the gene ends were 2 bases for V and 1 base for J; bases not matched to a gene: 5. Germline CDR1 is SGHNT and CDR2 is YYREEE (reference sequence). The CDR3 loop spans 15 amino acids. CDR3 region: CASSLPGGENTEAFF. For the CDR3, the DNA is TGTGCCAGCAGCTTACCAGGGGGAGAGAACACTGAAGCTTTCTTT.

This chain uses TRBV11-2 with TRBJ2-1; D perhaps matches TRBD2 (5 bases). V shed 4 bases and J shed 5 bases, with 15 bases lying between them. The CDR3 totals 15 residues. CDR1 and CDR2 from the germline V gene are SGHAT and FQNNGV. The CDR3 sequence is CASSSEHPGNNEQFF. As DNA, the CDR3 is TGTGCCAGCAGCTCCGAACACCCGGGAAACAATGAGCAGTTCTTC. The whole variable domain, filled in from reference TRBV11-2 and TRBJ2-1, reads EAGVAQSPRYKIIEKRQSVAFWCNPISGHATLYWYQQILGQGPKLLIQFQNNGVVDDSQLPKDRFSAERLKGVDSTLKIQPAKLEDSAVYLCASSSEHPGNNEQFFGPGTRLTVL.

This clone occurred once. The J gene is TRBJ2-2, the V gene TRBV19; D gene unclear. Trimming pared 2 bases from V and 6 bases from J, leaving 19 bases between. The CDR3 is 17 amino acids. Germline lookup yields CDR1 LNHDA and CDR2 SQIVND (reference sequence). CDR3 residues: CASSIRSSPLRAGELFF. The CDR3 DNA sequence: TGTGCCAGTAGTATACGTTCCTCTCCCCTTAGAGCCGGGGAGCTGTTTTTT. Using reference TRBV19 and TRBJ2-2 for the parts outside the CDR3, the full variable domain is DGGITQSPKYLFRKEGQNVTLSCEQNLNHDAMYWYRQDPGQGLRLIYYSQIVNDFQKGDIAEGYSVSREKKESFPLTVTSAQKNPTAFYLCASSIRSSPLRAGELFFGEGSRLTVL.

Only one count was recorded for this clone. The CDR3 reads CASSPQGEVSYEQYF. The CDR3 bases are TGCGCCAGCAGCCCACAGGGAGAGGTCTCCTACGAGCAGTACTTC. V is TRBV4-1 and J is TRBJ2-5; D perhaps matches TRBD1 (6 bases). The DNA end is a closer match to TRBJ2-7, so the J assignment may be wrong. The CDR3 has 15 residues. Germline V lookup: CDR1 MGHRA, CDR2 YSYEKL.

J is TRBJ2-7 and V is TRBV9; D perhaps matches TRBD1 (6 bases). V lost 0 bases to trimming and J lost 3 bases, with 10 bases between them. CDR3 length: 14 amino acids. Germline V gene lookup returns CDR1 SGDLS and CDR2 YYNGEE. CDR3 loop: CASSVGVGGYEQYF. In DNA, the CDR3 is TGTGCCAGCAGCGTAGGAGTAGGGGGCTACGAGCAGTACTTC.

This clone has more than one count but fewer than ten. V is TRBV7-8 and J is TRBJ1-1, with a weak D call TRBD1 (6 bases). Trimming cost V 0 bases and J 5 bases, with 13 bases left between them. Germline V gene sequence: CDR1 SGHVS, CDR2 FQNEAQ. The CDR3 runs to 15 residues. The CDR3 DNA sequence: TGTGCCAGCAGCTTAGCGACAGGAATACTGACTGAAGCTTTCTTT. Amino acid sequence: CASSLATGILTEAFF.

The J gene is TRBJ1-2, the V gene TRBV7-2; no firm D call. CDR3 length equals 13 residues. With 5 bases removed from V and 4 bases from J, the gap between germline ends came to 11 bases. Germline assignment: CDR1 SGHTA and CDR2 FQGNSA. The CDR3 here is CASSAGGPYGYTF. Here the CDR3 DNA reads TGTGCCAGCAGCGCCGGTGGGCCCTATGGCTACACCTTC.

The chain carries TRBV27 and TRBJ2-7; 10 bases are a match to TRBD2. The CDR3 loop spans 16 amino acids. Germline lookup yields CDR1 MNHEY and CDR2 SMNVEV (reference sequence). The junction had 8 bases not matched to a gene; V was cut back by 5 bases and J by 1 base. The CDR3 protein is CASSTKLAGFSYEQYF. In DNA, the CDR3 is TGTGCCAGCAGTACCAAACTAGCGGGGTTTTCCTACGAGCAGTACTTC.

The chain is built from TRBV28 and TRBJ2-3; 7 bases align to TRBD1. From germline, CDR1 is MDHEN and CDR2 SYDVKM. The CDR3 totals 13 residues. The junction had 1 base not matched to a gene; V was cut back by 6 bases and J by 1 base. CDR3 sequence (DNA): TGTGCCAGCAGAGGGGGCGGCACAGATACGCAGTATTTT. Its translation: CASRGGGTDTQYF.

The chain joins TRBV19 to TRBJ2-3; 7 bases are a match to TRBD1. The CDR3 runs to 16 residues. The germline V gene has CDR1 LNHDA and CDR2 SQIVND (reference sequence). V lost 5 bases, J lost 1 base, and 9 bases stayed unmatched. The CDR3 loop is CASSFGTAARTDTQYF. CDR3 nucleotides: TGTGCCAGTAGTTTCGGGACAGCGGCCCGCACAGATACGCAGTATTTT. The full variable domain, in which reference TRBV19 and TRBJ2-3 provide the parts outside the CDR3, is DGGITQSPKYLFRKEGQNVTLSCEQNLNHDAMYWYRQDPGQGLRLIYYSQIVNDFQKGDIAEGYSVSREKKESFPLTVTSAQKNPTAFYLCASSFGTAARTDTQYFGPGTRLTVL.

The CDR3 DNA is TGTGCCAGCAGCTTAGGTCACGGGAACACCTTC. This codes for CASSLGHGNTF. The V and J genes are TRBV7-2 and TRBJ1-2; D not certain. Germline V CDR1 and CDR2: SGHTA, FQGNSA. This CDR3 contains 11 residues. Trimming stripped 1 base from V and 12 bases from J, with 9 bases between.

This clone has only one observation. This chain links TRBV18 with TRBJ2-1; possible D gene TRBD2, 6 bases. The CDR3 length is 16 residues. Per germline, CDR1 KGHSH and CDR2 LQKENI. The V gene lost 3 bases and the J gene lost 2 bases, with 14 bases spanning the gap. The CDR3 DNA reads TGTGCCAGCTCACCGCGCCCGGGACTCCCCTACAATGAGCAGTTCTTC. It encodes CASSPRPGLPYNEQFF.

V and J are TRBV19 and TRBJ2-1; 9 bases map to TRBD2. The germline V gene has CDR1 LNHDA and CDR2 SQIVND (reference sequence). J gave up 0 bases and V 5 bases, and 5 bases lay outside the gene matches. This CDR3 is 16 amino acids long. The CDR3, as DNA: TGTGCCAGTAGTCCCTTTAGCGGGAGCTCCTACAATGAGCAGTTCTTC. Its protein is CASSPFSGSSYNEQFF.

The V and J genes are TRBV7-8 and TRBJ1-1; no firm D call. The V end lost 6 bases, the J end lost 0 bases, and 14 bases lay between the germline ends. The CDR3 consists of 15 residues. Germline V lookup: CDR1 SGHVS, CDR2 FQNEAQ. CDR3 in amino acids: CASSPDLGLNTEAFF. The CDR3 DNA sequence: TGTGCCAGCAGTCCCGACCTGGGCCTGAACACTGAAGCTTTCTTT.

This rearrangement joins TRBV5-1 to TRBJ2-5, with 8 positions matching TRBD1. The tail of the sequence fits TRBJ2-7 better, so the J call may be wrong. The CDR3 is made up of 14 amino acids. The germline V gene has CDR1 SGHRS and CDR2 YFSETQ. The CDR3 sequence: CASSLQGATYEQYF. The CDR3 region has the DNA TGCGCCAGCAGCTTGCAGGGGGCCACCTACGAGCAGTACTTC.

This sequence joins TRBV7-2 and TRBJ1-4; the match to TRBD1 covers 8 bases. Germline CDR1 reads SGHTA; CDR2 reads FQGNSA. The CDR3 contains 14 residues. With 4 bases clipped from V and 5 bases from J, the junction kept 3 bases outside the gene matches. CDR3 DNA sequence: TGTGCCAGCAGCTCGGGACAGGTGAATGAAAAACTGTTTTTT. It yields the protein CASSSGQVNEKLFF.

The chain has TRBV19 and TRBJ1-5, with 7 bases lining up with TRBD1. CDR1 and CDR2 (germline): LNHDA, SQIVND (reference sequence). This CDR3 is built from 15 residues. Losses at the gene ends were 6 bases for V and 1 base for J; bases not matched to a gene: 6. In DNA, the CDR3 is TGTGCCAGTAGCCCATACAGGGGAAGCAATCAGCCCCAGCATTTT. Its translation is CASSPYRGSNQPQHF.